The 15 T cell receptor beta chains below all came from one sample that was sequenced in a study of shared clonotypes between healthy human individuals. Sequencing was performed with immunoSEQ multiplex PCR; in TCRdb, only in-frame clones are kept and a portion is missing. Among over 2 million clones listed, around 93% were seen once. Sequenced sample: naive CD4+ T cells from PBMCs. The subset is: CD45RA+ positively selected. The receptors come from a man aged 18 to 35 in good health. Some clones in this sample may be carry-over from other donors' samples.

This sequence joins TRBV6-5 and TRBJ1-6; 9 bases match TRBD1. Losses at the gene ends were 6 bases for V and 10 bases for J; bases not matched to a gene: 4. CDR3 size: 13 residues. The germline V gene has CDR1 MNHEY and CDR2 SVGAGI. CDR3 nucleotides: TGTGCCAGCAGGGGGACAGGGCTGTCACCCCTCCACTTT. Its translation is CASRGTGLSPLHF.

The rearrangement links TRBV19 to TRBJ2-7; perhaps D is TRBD1 or TRBD2 (5 bases each). The CDR3 contains 15 residues. From germline, CDR1 is LNHDA and CDR2 SQIVND (reference sequence). Trimming removed 6 bases at V and 4 bases at J, with 19 bases between. The CDR3: CASREGNLALYEQYF. As DNA, the CDR3 is TGTGCCAGTAGAGAGGGGAACCTCGCTTTGTACGAGCAGTACTTC.

The gene calls are TRBV7-9 and TRBJ1-1; D call uncertain. Germline CDR1 is SEHNR and CDR2 is FQNEAQ (reference sequence). The V and J ends lost 1 base and 5 bases respectively, with 8 bases between them. The CDR3 length is 13 residues. The CDR3 nucleotides read TGTGCCAGCAGCTTAGGCGCTGTGACTGAAGCTTTCTTT. It encodes CASSLGAVTEAFF.

V gene TRBV19 combines with J gene TRBJ1-1, with D maybe TRBD1 (5 bases). Germline CDR1 is LNHDA and CDR2 is SQIVND (reference sequence). Trimming took off 4 bases at V and 1 base at J, with 22 bases between the two ends. There are 18 residues in the CDR3. The CDR3 region has the DNA TGTGCCAGTAGTACGATCAGGGCCCTAACTTTAGAGAACACTGAAGCTTTCTTT. It encodes CASSTIRALTLENTEAFF.

The table lists this clone with a few counts. The chain uses TRBV9 and TRBJ1-2; 9 positions match TRBD1. The V and J ends lost 2 bases and 6 bases, in that order; junction bases with no gene match: 8. Germline lookup yields CDR1 SGDLS and CDR2 YYNGEE. The CDR3 consists of 15 residues. The CDR3: CASSVRVRDRDGYTF. In DNA form, the CDR3 reads TGTGCCAGCAGCGTCAGAGTCCGGGACAGGGATGGCTACACCTTC.

V and J are TRBV5-1 and TRBJ1-1; weak D call: TRBD1 (5 bases). Germline V gene lookup returns CDR1 SGHRS and CDR2 YFSETQ. V dropped 4 bases and J dropped 1 base, with 20 bases sitting between them. The CDR3 totals 17 residues. In nucleotides, the CDR3 is TGCGCCAGCAGCACGGGACTGCTAAACGTTGGGAACACTGAAGCTTTCTTT. This translates into CASSTGLLNVGNTEAFF.

This clone was recorded once. J is TRBJ1-5 and V is TRBV7-2; 7 bases are shared with TRBD1. CDR1 SGHTA and CDR2 FQGNSA come from the germline V gene. V trimming: 5 bases; J trimming: 5 bases; junction bases outside the gene matches: 6. The CDR3 runs to 14 residues. DNA of the CDR3: TGTGCCAGCAGCCTAGGGACAGCTTATCAGCCCCAGCATTTT. Translated, it gives CASSLGTAYQPQHF.

This chain uses TRBV6-1 with TRBJ2-7, with 7 bases that match TRBD2. This CDR3 region has 15 residues. Germline lookup yields CDR1 MNHNS and CDR2 SASEGT. The trim removed 6 bases at V and 3 bases at J, leaving 11 bases unmatched. The CDR3 here is CASSAGTTRNYEQYF. Here the CDR3 DNA reads TGTGCCAGCAGCGCCGGGACTACCCGCAACTACGAGCAGTACTTC.

This rearrangement joins TRBV28 to TRBJ2-7; D possibly matches TRBD1 or TRBD2 (6 bases each). The CDR3 loop spans 15 amino acids. The V end was cut by 7 bases, the J end by 0 bases, with 16 bases between. The germline gives CDR1 MDHEN, CDR2 SYDVKM. Here the CDR3 DNA reads TGTGCCAGCAACCTCGGGGGCTCGAGCTCCTACGAGCAGTACTTC. Translation gives CASNLGGSSSYEQYF.

Regarding this clone: Distinct nucleotide sequences in the sample also encode this CDR3. The chain employs TRBV5-8 and TRBJ2-2; possible D gene TRBD1, 5 bases. Germline-derived CDR1 and CDR2 are SGHTS and YDEGEE. Trimming shortened V by 3 bases and J by 1 base, and 7 bases separated the two germline ends. CDR3 size: 14 residues. The CDR3 DNA reads TGTGCCAGCAGCTCAGGGTTGAACACCGGGGAGCTGTTTTTT. It encodes CASSSGLNTGELFF.

The genes are TRBV15 and TRBJ2-3; TRBD2 aligns across 8 bases. Looked up from germline, CDR1 is LNHNV and CDR2 is YYDKDF (reference sequence). Trimming removed 8 bases from V and 5 bases from J; junction bases left unmatched: 15. The CDR3 runs 16 residues. The CDR3 region has the DNA TGTGCCACCGTCAAGCGCAGCGGGAGCGGGGTAGATACGCAGTATTTT. Translation gives CATVKRSGSGVDTQYF.

V usage is TRBV6-1 and J usage is TRBJ2-1, with D possibly TRBD2 on 6 matching bases. V lost 0 bases and J lost 4, with 19 bases in between. This CDR3 comprises 18 residues. CDR1 and CDR2 (germline): MNHNS, SASEGT. The DNA for the CDR3 is TGTGCCAGCAGTGAAGCCGATCTAGGGTGGAGGGTGTACAATGAGCAGTTCTTC. Translating gives CASSEADLGWRVYNEQFF.

This sequence joins TRBV28 and TRBJ1-4; D uncertain. CDR3 length equals 15 residues. The germline gives CDR1 MDHEN, CDR2 SYDVKM. With 2 bases removed from V and 4 bases from J, the gap between germline ends came to 11 bases. CDR3 region: CASSLRRVLNEKLFF. The CDR3 DNA follows: TGTGCCAGCAGTTTACGCCGGGTTCTTAATGAAAAACTGTTTTTT.

This clone was recorded only once. The V gene is TRBV28, the J gene TRBJ2-7; a possible D gene is TRBD2 (6 bases). Trimming removed 3 bases from V and 1 base from J, with 10 bases in between. The CDR3 is 14 amino acids. CDR1 is MDHEN and CDR2 is SYDVKM in the germline V gene. CDR3 in amino acids: CASSFRRGSYEQYF. CDR3 nucleotide sequence: TGTGCCAGCAGTTTCAGGCGGGGTTCCTACGAGCAGTACTTC.

The chain is built from TRBV5-1 and TRBJ2-7, with a possible D match to TRBD1 (5 bases). The CDR3 sequence is 14 residues long. V lost 6 bases, J lost 1 base, and 14 bases lay in between. Germline-derived CDR1 and CDR2 are SGHRS and YFSETQ. The CDR3 DNA is TGCGCCAGCACCTCCCAGGGTCTTTCCTACGAGCAGTACTTC. Protein sequence: CASTSQGLSYEQYF.